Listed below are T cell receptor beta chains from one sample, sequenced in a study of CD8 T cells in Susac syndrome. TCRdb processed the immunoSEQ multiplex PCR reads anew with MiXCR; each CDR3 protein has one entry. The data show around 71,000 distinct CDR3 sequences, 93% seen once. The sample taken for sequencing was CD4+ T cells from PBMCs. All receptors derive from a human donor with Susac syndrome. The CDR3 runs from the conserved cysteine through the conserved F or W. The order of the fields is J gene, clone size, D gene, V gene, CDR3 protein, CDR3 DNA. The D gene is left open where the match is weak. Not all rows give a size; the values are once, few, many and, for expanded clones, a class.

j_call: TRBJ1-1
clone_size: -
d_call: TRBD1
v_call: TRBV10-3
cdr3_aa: CAIRTGDGDTEAFF
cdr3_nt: TGTGCCATCAGAACAGGGGATGGTGACACTGAAGCTTTCTTT

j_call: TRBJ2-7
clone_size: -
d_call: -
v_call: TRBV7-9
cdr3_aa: CASSLKRDLSYEQYF
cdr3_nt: TGTGCCAGCAGCTTAAAGAGGGACTTATCCTACGAGCAGTACTTC

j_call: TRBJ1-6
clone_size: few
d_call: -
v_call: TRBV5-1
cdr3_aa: CASSFGRDNSPLHF
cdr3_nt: TGCGCCAGCAGCTTCGGACGGGATAATTCACCCCTCCACTTT

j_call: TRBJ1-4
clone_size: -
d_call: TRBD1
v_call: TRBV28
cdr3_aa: CASSLSGTGDEKLFF
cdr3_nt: TGTGCCAGCAGTTTATCCGGGACAGGGGATGAAAAACTGTTTTTT

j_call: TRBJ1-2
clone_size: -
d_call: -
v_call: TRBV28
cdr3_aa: CASSYREGNYGYTF
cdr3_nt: TGTGCCAGCAGTTATCGCGAGGGGAACTATGGCTACACCTTC

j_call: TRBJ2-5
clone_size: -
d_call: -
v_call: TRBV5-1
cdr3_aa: CASSRRTDQETQYF
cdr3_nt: TGCGCCAGCTCCCGGAGGACGGACCAAGAGACCCAGTACTTC

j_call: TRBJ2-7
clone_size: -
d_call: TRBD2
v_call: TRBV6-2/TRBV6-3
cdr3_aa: CASSYSRGGDYEQYF
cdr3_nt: TGTGCCAGCAGTTACTCCCGGGGGGGAGACTACGAGCAGTACTTC

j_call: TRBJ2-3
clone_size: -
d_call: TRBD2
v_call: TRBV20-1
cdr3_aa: CSAGLVSVTQYF
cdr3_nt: TGCAGTGCTGGACTAGTCAGCGTTACGCAGTATTTT

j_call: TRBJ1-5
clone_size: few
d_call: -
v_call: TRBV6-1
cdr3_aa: CASSLTQANQPQHF
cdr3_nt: TGTGCCAGCAGTCTAACTCAGGCTAATCAGCCCCAGCATTTT

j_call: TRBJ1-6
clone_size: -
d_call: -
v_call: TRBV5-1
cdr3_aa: CASSLDVDSPLHF
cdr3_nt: TGCGCCAGCAGCTTGGACGTGGATTCACCCCTCCACTTT

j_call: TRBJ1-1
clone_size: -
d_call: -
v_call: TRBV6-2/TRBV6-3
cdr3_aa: CASSDGGMNTEAFF
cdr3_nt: TGTGCCAGCAGCGATGGGGGAATGAACACTGAAGCTTTCTTT

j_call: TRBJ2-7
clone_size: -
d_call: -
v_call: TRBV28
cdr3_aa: CASSFGGSYEQYF
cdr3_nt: TGTGCCAGCAGTTTCGGGGGCTCCTACGAGCAGTACTTC

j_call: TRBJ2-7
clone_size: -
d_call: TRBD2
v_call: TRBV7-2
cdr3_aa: CASSSRGLSGGAYEQYF
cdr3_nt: TGTGCCAGCAGCTCTAGGGGCCTTAGCGGGGGCGCATACGAGCAGTACTTC

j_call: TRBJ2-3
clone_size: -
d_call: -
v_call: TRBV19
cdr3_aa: CASSMRTAQDTQYF
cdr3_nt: TGTGCCAGTAGTATGAGGACAGCACAAGATACGCAGTATTTT

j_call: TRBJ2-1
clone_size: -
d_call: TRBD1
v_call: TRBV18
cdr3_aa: CASSPLRDSNEQFF
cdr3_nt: TGTGCCAGCTCACCACTACGGGACAGCAATGAGCAGTTCTTC

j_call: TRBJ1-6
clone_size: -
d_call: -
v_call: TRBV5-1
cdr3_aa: CASSLMGREVGNSPLHF
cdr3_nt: TGCGCCAGCAGCTTGATGGGCAGGGAGGTGGGTAATTCACCCCTCCACTTT

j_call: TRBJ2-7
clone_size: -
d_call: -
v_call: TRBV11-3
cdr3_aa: CASSLSHGSYEQYF
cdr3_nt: TGTGCCAGCAGCTTGTCCCACGGGTCCTACGAGCAGTACTTC

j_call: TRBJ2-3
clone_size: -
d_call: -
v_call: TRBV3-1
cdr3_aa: CASSPQSGTSTDTQYF
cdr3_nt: TGTGCCAGCAGCCCACAGTCCGGGACCAGCACAGATACGCAGTATTTT

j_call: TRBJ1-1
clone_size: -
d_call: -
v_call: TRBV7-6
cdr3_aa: CASSLAPGRNTEAFF
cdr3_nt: TGTGCCAGCAGCTTAGCGCCCGGAAGGAACACTGAAGCTTTCTTT

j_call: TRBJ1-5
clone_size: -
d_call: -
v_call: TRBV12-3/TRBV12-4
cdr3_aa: CASEGAGNQPQHF
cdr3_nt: TGTGCCAGCGAGGGAGCTGGCAATCAGCCCCAGCATTTT

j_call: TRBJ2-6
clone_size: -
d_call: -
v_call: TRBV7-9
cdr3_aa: CASSHYDSSGANVLTF
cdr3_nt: TGTGCCAGCAGCCATTATGACAGCTCTGGGGCCAACGTCCTGACTTTC

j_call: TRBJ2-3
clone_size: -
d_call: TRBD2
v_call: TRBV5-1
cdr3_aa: CASSSPKRDQLGDTQYF
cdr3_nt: TGCGCCAGCAGCTCCCCGAAGCGGGATCAACTCGGGGATACGCAGTATTTT

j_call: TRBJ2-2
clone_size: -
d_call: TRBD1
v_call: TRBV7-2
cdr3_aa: CASSSADRGPNTGELFF
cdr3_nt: TGTGCCAGCAGCTCAGCGGACAGGGGGCCTAACACCGGGGAGCTGTTTTTT

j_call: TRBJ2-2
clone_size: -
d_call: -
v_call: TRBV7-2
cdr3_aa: CASSFHRSGGELFF
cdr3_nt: TGTGCCAGCAGCTTCCATCGGTCGGGCGGGGAGCTGTTTTTT

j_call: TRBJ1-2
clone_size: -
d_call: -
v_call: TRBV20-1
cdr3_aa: CSARTHEGYTF
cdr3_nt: TGCAGTGCTCGGACCCACGAGGGCTACACCTTC

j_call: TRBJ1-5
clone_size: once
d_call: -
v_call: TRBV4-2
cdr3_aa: CASSQDAGQFGYPQHF
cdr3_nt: TGTGCCAGCAGCCAAGATGCAGGGCAGTTTGGTTATCCCCAGCATTTT

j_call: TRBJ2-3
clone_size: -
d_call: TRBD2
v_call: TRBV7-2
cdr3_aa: CASSLVRLAGVTSTDTQYF
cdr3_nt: TGTGCCAGCAGCTTAGTGCGGCTAGCGGGGGTTACTAGCACAGATACGCAGTATTTT

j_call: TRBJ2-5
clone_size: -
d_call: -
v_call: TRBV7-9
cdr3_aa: CASSFRDKYQETQYF
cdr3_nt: TGTGCCAGCAGCTTCCGGGACAAGTACCAAGAGACCCAGTACTTC

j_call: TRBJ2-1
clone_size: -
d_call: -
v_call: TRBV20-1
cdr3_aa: CSAPESSGNEQFF
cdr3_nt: TGCAGTGCTCCGGAGTCTTCTGGTAATGAGCAGTTCTTC

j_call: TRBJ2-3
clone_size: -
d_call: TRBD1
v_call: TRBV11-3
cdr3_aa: CASSLVGQGPDTQYF
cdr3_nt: TGTGCCAGCAGCCTAGTGGGACAGGGGCCAGATACGCAGTATTTT

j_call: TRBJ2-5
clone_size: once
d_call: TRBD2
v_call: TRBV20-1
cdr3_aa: CSATFRGGYQETQYF
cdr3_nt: TGCAGTGCTACCTTTCGGGGGGGCTACCAAGAGACCCAGTACTTC

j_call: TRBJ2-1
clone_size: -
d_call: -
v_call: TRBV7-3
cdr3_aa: CASSFQEYNEQFF
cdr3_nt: TGTGCCAGCAGCTTCCAGGAATACAATGAGCAGTTCTTC

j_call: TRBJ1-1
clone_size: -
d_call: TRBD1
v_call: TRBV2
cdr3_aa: CASGGTGGYTEAFF
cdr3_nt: TGTGCCAGCGGGGGAACAGGGGGGTACACTGAAGCTTTCTTT

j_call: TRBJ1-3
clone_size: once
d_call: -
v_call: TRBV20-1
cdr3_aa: CSATDSENTIYF
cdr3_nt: TGCAGTGCCACGGACTCTGAAAACACCATATATTTT

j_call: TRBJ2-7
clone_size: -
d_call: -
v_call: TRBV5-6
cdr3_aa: CASSSGFGRYF
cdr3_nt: TGTGCCAGCAGCTCGGGTTTTGGGAGATACTTC

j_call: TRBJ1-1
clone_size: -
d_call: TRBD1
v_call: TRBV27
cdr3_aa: CASRGQLLNTEAFF
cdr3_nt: TGTGCCAGCAGGGGACAGCTCCTTAACACTGAAGCTTTCTTT

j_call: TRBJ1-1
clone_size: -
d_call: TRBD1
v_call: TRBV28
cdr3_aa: CASSLTGGMNTEAFF
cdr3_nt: TGTGCCAGCAGTCTGACAGGGGGGATGAACACTGAAGCTTTCTTT

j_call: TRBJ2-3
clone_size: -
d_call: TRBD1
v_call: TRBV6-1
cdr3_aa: CASSELGTGYTDTQYF
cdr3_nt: TGTGCCAGCAGTGAGTTAGGGACAGGGTACACAGATACGCAGTATTTT

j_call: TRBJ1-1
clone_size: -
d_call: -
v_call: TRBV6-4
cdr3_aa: CASSDEAGAGVTEAFF
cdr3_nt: TGTGCCAGCAGTGACGAAGCAGGGGCGGGCGTCACTGAAGCTTTCTTT

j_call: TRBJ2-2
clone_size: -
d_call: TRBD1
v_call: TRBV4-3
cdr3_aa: CASSDRTGRTGELFF
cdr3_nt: TGCGCCAGCAGTGACCGGACAGGGAGAACCGGGGAGCTGTTTTTT

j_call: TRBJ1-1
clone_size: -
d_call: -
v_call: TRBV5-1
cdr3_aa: CASSSKPIRQLNTEAFF
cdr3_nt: TGCGCCAGCAGCTCCAAACCTATCAGACAGTTGAACACTGAAGCTTTCTTT

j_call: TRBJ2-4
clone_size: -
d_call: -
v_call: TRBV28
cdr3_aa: CASSFRIAKNIQYF
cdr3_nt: TGTGCCAGCAGTTTTCGGATAGCCAAAAACATTCAGTACTTC